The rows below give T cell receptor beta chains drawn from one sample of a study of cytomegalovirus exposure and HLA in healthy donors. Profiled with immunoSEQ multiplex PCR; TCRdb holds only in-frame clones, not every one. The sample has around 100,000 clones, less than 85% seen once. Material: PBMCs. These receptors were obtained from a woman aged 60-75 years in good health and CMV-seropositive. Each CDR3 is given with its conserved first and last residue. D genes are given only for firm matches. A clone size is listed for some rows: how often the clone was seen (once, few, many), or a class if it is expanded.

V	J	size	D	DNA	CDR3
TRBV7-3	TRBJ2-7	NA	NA	TGTGCCAGCAGCTTAGCGCGGGAAGGGGCCTACGAGCAGTACTTC	CASSLAREGAYEQYF
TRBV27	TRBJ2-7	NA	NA	TGTGCCAGCAGTATCTCAGGGTCCTTCTCCTACGAGCAGTACTTC	CASSISGSFSYEQYF
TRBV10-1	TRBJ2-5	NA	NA	TGCGCCAGCAGTGACGGGACACTTCGGTACTTC	CASSDGTLRYF
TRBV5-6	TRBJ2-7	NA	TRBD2	TGTGCCAGCAGCTTAGCCGGGAGGACCTCCGAGCAGTACTTC	CASSLAGRTSEQYF
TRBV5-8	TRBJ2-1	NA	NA	TGTGCCAGCAGCCAAACCAATCGGGATGAGCAGTTCTTC	CASSQTNRDEQFF
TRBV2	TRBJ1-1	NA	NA	TGTGCCAGAAAGAGGGAAACGGGCGAAGCTTTCTTT	CARKRETGEAFF
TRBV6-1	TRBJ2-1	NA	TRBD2	TGTGCCAGCAGTGGGGGACTAGCGGGGGTTAGCTCCTACAATGAGCAGTTCTTC	CASSGGLAGVSSYNEQFF
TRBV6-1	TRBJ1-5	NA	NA	TGTGCCAGCAGCTGGACAGGCAATCAGCCCCAGCATTTT	CASSWTGNQPQHF
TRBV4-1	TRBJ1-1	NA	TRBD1	TGCGCCAGCAGCCAATCCCCAGCGACAGGGTTCGACACTGAAGCTTTCTTT	CASSQSPATGFDTEAFF
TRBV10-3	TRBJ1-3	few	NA	TGTGCCATCTTCGAGACAGGATCCGGCACCATATATTTT	CAIFETGSGTIYF
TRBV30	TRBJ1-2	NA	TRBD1	TGTGCCTGGAGGGAGTTTGACAGGGCTAACTATGGCTACACCTTC	CAWREFDRANYGYTF
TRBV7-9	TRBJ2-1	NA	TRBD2	TGTGCCAGCAGCTTAGCCATAGCGGGCGAGCAGTTCTTC	CASSLAIAGEQFF
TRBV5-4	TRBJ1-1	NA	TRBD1	TGTGCCAGCAGCTTAGCAGGGGGCAACGAAGCTTTCTTT	CASSLAGGNEAFF
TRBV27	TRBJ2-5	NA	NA	TGTGCCAGCAGTCTTCGACAGACCCATATGCTAGAAGAGACCCAGTACTTC	CASSLRQTHMLEETQYF
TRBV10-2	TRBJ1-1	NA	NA	TGCGCCAGCGAGGGAGGGGTAGGAGCTTTCTTT	CASEGGVGAFF
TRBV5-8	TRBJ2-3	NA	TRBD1	TGTGCCAGCAGCTTACAGGGGACATTTACAGATACGCAGTATTTT	CASSLQGTFTDTQYF
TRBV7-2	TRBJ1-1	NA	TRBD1	TGTGCCAGCAGCCCCTTGACAGGGTTGGGCACTGAAGCTTTCTTT	CASSPLTGLGTEAFF
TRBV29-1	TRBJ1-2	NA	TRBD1	TGCAGCGTAGGGACAGGGGTAGGCTATGGCTACACCTTC	CSVGTGVGYGYTF
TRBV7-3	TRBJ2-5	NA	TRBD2	TGTGCCAGCAGCTTTAGCGGGAGGTCGGAGACCCAGTACTTC	CASSFSGRSETQYF
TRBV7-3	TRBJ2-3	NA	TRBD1	TGTGCCAGCAGTTTTACAGGGGGCGCGACAGATACGCAGTATTTT	CASSFTGGATDTQYF
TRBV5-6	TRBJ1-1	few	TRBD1	TGTGCCAGCAGCTTGGCGCAGGTCCAGGGGGGGAACACTGAAGCTTTCTTT	CASSLAQVQGGNTEAFF
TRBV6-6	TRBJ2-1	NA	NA	TGTGCCACCGAGGATAAAGGCTCCTACAATGAGCAGTTCTTC	CATEDKGSYNEQFF
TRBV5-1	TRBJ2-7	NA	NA	TGCGCCAGCAGCTCAGGGGCTTCCCGAAAGAACGAGCAGTACTTC	CASSSGASRKNEQYF
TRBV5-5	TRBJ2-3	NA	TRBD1	TGTGCCAGCAGCTTTCTACCGGGACAGGGCACAGATACGCAGTATTTT	CASSFLPGQGTDTQYF
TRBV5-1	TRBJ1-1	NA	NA	TGCGCCAGCAGCTTGTTCTTAGGAGAAAACACTGAAGCTTTCTTT	CASSLFLGENTEAFF
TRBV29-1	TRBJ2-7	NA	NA	TGCAGCGTCCGACAGAGCCCTACCTACGAGCAGTACTTC	CSVRQSPTYEQYF
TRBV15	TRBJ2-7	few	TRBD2	TGTGCCACCAGCGGGGGGGAAGCGGGAGCAAACGAGCAGTACTTC	CATSGGEAGANEQYF
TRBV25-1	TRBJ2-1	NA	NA	TGTGCCAGCAGTTATGGCAGGGTGGATGAGCAGTTCTTC	CASSYGRVDEQFF
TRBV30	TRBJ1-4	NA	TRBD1	TGTGCCTGGAAACGACAGGGCTTAAATGAAAAACTGTTTTTT	CAWKRQGLNEKLFF
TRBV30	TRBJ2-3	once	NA	TGTGCCTGGAGTTTCCTTAGCTCCGATACGCAGTATTTT	CAWSFLSSDTQYF
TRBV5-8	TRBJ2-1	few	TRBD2	TGTGCCAGCGGAGCGGGAGGGTATCATGAGCAGTTCTTC	CASGAGGYHEQFF
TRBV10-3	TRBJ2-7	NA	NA	TGTGCCACCAACCGGCCGGAGACCTACGAGCAGTACTTC	CATNRPETYEQYF
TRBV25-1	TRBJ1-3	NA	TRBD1	TGTGCCAGCAGTGGAGGGACAGGGGCTATCGGCGGAAACACCATATATTTT	CASSGGTGAIGGNTIYF
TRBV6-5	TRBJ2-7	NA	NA	TGTGCCAGCAGGCCTTCTCGTGGCTGGGAGCAGTACTTC	CASRPSRGWEQYF
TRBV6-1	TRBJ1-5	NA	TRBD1	TGTGCCAGTGAACAGGGGGAGCAGCCCCAGCATTTT	CASEQGEQPQHF
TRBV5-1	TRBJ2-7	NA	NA	TGCGCCAGCAGAGCCTCGGGTCACGAGCAGTACTTC	CASRASGHEQYF
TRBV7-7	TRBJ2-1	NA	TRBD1	TGTGCTAGCAGCTTAGGGGGACAGGGTAATGAGCAGTTCTTC	CASSLGGQGNEQFF
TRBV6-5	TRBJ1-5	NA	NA	TGTGCCAGCAGTTACTCTCGCGAAGGGGCCCAGCATTTT	CASSYSREGAQHF
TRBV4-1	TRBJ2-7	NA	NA	TGCGCCAGCAGCCTGCCGGGGGATACCTACGAGCAGTACTTC	CASSLPGDTYEQYF
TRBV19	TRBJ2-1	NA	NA	TGTGCCAGTAGTTTAGGGAGTGGGTCGACTGGGAGCAATGAGCAGTTCTTC	CASSLGSGSTGSNEQFF
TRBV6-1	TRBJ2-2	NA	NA	TGTGCCAGCAGCTCAGGAAGACTAGTCACCGGGGAGCTGTTTTTT	CASSSGRLVTGELFF
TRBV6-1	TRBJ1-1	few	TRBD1	TGTGCCAGCAGTCCCCTAAGAGGGGGCCGGACTGAAGCTTTCTTT	CASSPLRGGRTEAFF
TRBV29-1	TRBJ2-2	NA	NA	TGCAGCACCTTAAGTTTCGGGGGGCCGAACACCGGGGAGCTGTTTTTT	CSTLSFGGPNTGELFF
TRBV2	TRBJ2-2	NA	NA	TGTGCCAGCAGCGCCTGGACAGATCGGACCGGGGAGCTGTTTTTT	CASSAWTDRTGELFF
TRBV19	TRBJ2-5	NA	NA	TGTGCCAGTAGTATACAGGGGCTAGGTGAGGAGACCCAGTACTTC	CASSIQGLGEETQYF
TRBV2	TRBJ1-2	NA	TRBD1	TGTGCCAGCAGTGAAGCCGGGACAGGGGATGGCTACACCTTC	CASSEAGTGDGYTF
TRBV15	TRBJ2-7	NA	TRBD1	TGTGCCACCAGAAGGTCCCCGGGACAGGGTTACGAGCAGTACTTC	CATRRSPGQGYEQYF
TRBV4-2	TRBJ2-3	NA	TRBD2	TGTGCCAGCAGCCAAAAAATGGGAGGACTAGCGGGAGGTTCAAGGGCAGATACGCAGTATTTT	CASSQKMGGLAGGSRADTQYF
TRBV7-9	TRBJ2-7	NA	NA	TGTGCCAGCAGCCAAGGGGCAGGATTGTACGAGCAGTACTTC	CASSQGAGLYEQYF
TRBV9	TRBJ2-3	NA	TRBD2	TGTGCCAGCAGCCTAGCGGGAGGAAGTACAGATACGCAGTATTTT	CASSLAGGSTDTQYF
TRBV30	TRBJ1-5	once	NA	TGTGCCTGGAGTACTCGATCTGGTCAGCCCCAGCATTTT	CAWSTRSGQPQHF
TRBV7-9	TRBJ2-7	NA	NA	TGTGCCAGCAGCTTAGCGCTGATTGGCACCTCCCACGAGCAGTACTTC	CASSLALIGTSHEQYF
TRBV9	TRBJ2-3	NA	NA	TGTGCTAGCAGCGTAGGTCCCCCGGATACGCAGTATTTT	CASSVGPPDTQYF
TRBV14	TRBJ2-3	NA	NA	TGTGCCAGCAGCCAAGATCTTAGACTGGGTACGCAGTATTTT	CASSQDLRLGTQYF
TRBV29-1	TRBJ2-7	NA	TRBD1	TGCAGCGTCCTATTACAGGGGGCCGAGCAGTACTTC	CSVLLQGAEQYF
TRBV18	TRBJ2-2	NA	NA	TGTGCCAGCTCACCACTGGAAGATTGGGCCACCGGGGAGCTGTTTTTT	CASSPLEDWATGELFF